Listed here are 18 T cell receptor beta chains from one sample, sequenced in a study of T-cell reconstitution after alpha-beta-depleted transplantation in children. For TCRbeta, the library was prepared with unique molecular identifiers. MiXCR, applied by TCRdb to the PCR reads, yields one record per CDR3 protein. The sample includes under 250,000 distinct CDR3 sequences, around 25% of them seen just once. The sample in question was PBMCs, mostly from graft donor cells, obtained 360 days after TCRalphabeta/CD19-depleted stem cell transplant. The receptors originated from a female patient younger than 10 who had a stem cell transplant for congenital amegakaryocytic thrombocytopenia, so the T cells may come from the graft donor.

V gene TRBV11-3 combines with J gene TRBJ2-3; 12 bases map to TRBD2. The trim removed 1 base at V and 4 bases at J, leaving 3 bases unmatched. Germline V gene data show CDR1 as SGHNT and CDR2 as YENEEA. CDR3 length equals 16 residues. The CDR3 sequence: CASSLGTSGNADTQYF. In DNA form, the CDR3 reads TGTGCCAGCAGCTTAGGGACTAGCGGGAACGCAGATACGCAGTATTTT.

The chain employs TRBV4-3 and TRBJ1-5; 7 bases agree with TRBD1. Germline CDR1 is LGHNA and CDR2 is YSLEER. CDR3 size: 16 residues. V trimming: 0 bases; J trimming: 2 bases; junction bases outside the gene matches: 4. The DNA of the CDR3 is TGCGCCAGCAGCCAAGATGGCACAGGGGGCAATCAGCCCCAGCATTTT. This gives the protein CASSQDGTGGNQPQHF.

This clonotype showed up just a few times. The chain combines TRBV7-7 with TRBJ2-7; maybe TRBD1 (6 bases). Germline-derived CDR1 and CDR2 are SSHAT and FNYEAQ (reference sequence). V was shortened by 1 base and J by 3 bases, with 22 bases between the two germline ends. CDR3 length: 18 amino acids. The CDR3 DNA sequence: TGTGCCAGCAGCTTAGGGGGGCACCGGACCTCCACGTTCTACGAGCAGTACTTC. Its translation: CASSLGGHRTSTFYEQYF.

The chain carries TRBV20-1 and TRBJ1-4; maybe TRBD1 (5 bases). Germline CDR1 reads DFQATT; CDR2 reads SNEGSKA (reference sequence). V was pared by 4 bases and J by 3 bases, with 9 bases between. The CDR3 is 13 residues long. In DNA form, the CDR3 reads TGCAGTGCTATGGGGCGGTCTAATGAAAAACTGTTTTTT. This gives the protein CSAMGRSNEKLFF.

The V and J genes are TRBV7-9 and TRBJ1-1, with 8 bases lining up with TRBD1. Germline-derived CDR1 and CDR2 are SEHNR and FQNEAQ (reference sequence). Losses at the gene ends were 5 bases for V and 8 bases for J; bases not matched to a gene: 13. CDR3 size: 15 residues. Here the CDR3 DNA reads TGTGCCAGCAGCCCCCCCATCGGACAGGGAATCGAAGCTTTCTTT. It encodes CASSPPIGQGIEAFF. The full variable domain, completed using reference TRBV7-9 and TRBJ1-1, is DTGVSQNPRHKITKRGQNVTFRCDPISEHNRLYWYRQTLGQGPEFLTYFQNEAQLEKSRLLSDRFSAERPKGSFSTLEIQRTEQGDSAMYLCASSPPIGQGIEAFFGQGTRLTVV.

The chain joins TRBV11-1 to TRBJ1-2; D unresolved. V lost 8 bases and J lost 4, with 23 bases in between. The CDR3 runs 16 residues. Germline V lookup: CDR1 SGHAT, CDR2 FQDESV (reference sequence). The DNA of the CDR3 is TGTGCCAGCGGCTGCAAATGGGCAAGGTATACCTATGGCTACACCTTC. Residues: CASGCKWARYTYGYTF.

The chain recombines TRBV20-1 with TRBJ2-7; TRBD1 or TRBD2 may be the D gene (5 bases each). Germline V CDR1 and CDR2: DFQATT, SNEGSKA (reference sequence). The CDR3 is 16 amino acids. The V end lost 0 bases, the J end lost 6 bases, and 21 bases lay between the germline ends. The CDR3 DNA sequence: TGCAGTGCTAGAGATGCTCGGGGTCAGGGATTCGTCGAGCAGTACTTC. Translation: CSARDARGQGFVEQYF.

This clonotype has only a few counts. The chain is built from TRBV6-1 and TRBJ2-3; 8 bases are a match to TRBD2. The V segment lost 7 bases and the J segment 2 bases; nucleotides outside the gene matches: 11. Germline lookup yields CDR1 MNHNS and CDR2 SASEGT. The CDR3 loop spans 16 amino acids. DNA for the CDR3: TGTGCCAGCACCCGAAATACTAGCGGCCTCACAGATACGCAGTATTTT. Protein: CASTRNTSGLTDTQYF.

The rearrangement joins TRBV3-1 to TRBJ2-2, with D perhaps being TRBD1 or TRBD2 (5 bases each). CDR3 length equals 17 residues. Trimming pared 3 bases from V and 2 bases from J, leaving 16 bases between. The germline CDR1 and CDR2 sequences are LGHDT and YNNKEL (reference sequence). CDR3 amino acids: CASSQIGAGANTGELFF. The CDR3 DNA follows: TGTGCCAGCAGCCAGATCGGGGCGGGTGCAAACACCGGGGAGCTGTTTTTT.

The sample holds a few counts of this clonotype. The V call is TRBV12-3 or TRBV12-4, the J call TRBJ2-5; tentative D call: TRBD2 (6 bases). The V end was cut by 7 bases, the J end by 2 bases, with 11 bases between. The CDR3 extends over 13 amino acids. Written as DNA, the CDR3 is TGTGCCAGCACTAGGGGACTTCAAGAGACCCAGTACTTC. As protein: CASTRGLQETQYF.

This clonotype was observed a handful of times. This sequence joins TRBV11-2 and TRBJ2-5, with D possibly being TRBD2 (5 bases). V was clipped by 0 bases and J by 4 bases, with 15 bases between them. CDR1 and CDR2 (germline): SGHAT, FQNNGV. This CDR3 is 16 amino acids long. The CDR3 DNA is TGTGCCAGCAGCTTAGAAGCCAGCGGCCCGAGAGAGACCCAGTACTTC. The encoded protein is CASSLEASGPRETQYF.

V is TRBV6-2 or TRBV6-3 and J is TRBJ2-7; tentative D call: TRBD2 (6 bases). The germline V gene encodes CDR1 MNHEY and CDR2 SVGEGT. The ends were cut back, 8 bases at V and 7 bases at J, with 18 bases in the middle. CDR3 length equals 13 residues. CDR3 loop: CASRENTLWEQYF. In DNA, the CDR3 is TGTGCCAGCCGGGAGAATACTTTATGGGAGCAGTACTTC.

The chain links TRBV5-1 to TRBJ2-1, with a weak D call TRBD1 (5 bases). CDR1 and CDR2 from the germline V gene are SGHRS and YFSETQ. V dropped 5 bases and J dropped 5 bases, with 17 bases sitting between them. CDR3 size: 15 residues. CDR3 nucleotides: TGCGCCAGCAGTCCCGACAGCAATCCTAACAATGAGCAGTTCTTC. It specifies CASSPDSNPNNEQFF.

This clonotype was observed a handful of times. The J gene is TRBJ1-5, the V gene TRBV12-3 or TRBV12-4; tentative D call: TRBD1 (6 bases). This CDR3 has 12 residues. V was pared by 4 bases and J by 5 bases, with 6 bases between. DNA for the CDR3: TGTGCCAGCAGTTACAGGGATCAGCCCCAGCATTTT. Its protein product is CASSYRDQPQHF.

The gene calls are TRBV5-5 and TRBJ2-5; TRBD2 aligns across 11 bases. CDR1 SGHKS and CDR2 YYEKEE come from the germline V gene (reference sequence). CDR3 length equals 16 residues. Trimming took 4 bases from V and 5 from J; bases not matched to a gene: 10. CDR3 sequence reads: CASSETLAGGWETQYF. The CDR3, as DNA: TGTGCCAGCAGCGAAACCCTAGCGGGGGGTTGGGAGACCCAGTACTTC.

The genes are TRBV29-1 and TRBJ1-1; 7 bases match TRBD1. The V and J ends lost 7 bases and 5 bases, in that order; junction bases with no gene match: 4. This CDR3 spans 11 amino acids. Germline V gene lookup returns CDR1 SQVTM and CDR2 ANQGSEA. The CDR3 DNA reads as TGCAGCGCCCTGACAGGGACTGAAGCTTTCTTT. Amino acids: CSALTGTEAFF.

CDR3 nucleotides: TGTGCCACCAGTGATCCGCGGACAAGGGAAGGCTACACCTTC. It specifies CATSDPRTREGYTF. The rearrangement uses TRBV24-1 and TRBJ1-2; D may be TRBD1 (5 bases). The CDR3 is made up of 14 amino acids. V lost 3 bases to trimming and J lost 8 bases, with 15 bases between them. The germline CDR1 and CDR2 sequences are KGHDR and SFDVKD.

This clonotype turned up a few times. The V and J genes are TRBV12-3 or TRBV12-4 and TRBJ2-3, with 8 positions matching TRBD2. CDR3 length: 13 amino acids. V lost 7 bases and J lost 4; bases outside the gene matches: 4. The CDR3 DNA reads TGTGCCAGCATCCTTAGCGGGGCAGATACGCAGTATTTT. Encoded protein: CASILSGADTQYF.